This TCR beta chain was observed in a study of T cell responses to AZD1222 COVID-19 vaccine. Findings and limits, study-wide: With two AZD1222 doses given, Spike-specific TCR breadth and depth both rose. Unmutated variant regions are reportedly the target of nearly half of TCRs that are spike-specific. Females made up more of the donors, who were largely white British, and clonal diversity may have come out too low.

Concerning this clone itself: Its antigen is not identified.

The assay was immunoSEQ multiplex PCR, and TCRdb's table has in-frame clones only and misses some. This sample has some 140,000 clones, with approximately 90% found just once. Second-dose intervals near 4 or 12 weeks were combined. Germline CDR1 MNHEY, CDR2 SVGEGT. The length of the CDR3 is 18 residues. Trimming took 0 bases from V and 1 from J, leaving 18 bases between them. This clonotype was obtained from an adult who received the AZD1222 COVID-19 vaccine. The material was peripheral blood, obtained 28 days after the second AZD1222 dose. The chain links TRBV6-2 or TRBV6-3 to TRBJ1-1; tentatively, D is TRBD1 (6 bases). The CDR3 DNA reads TGTGCCAGCAGTTACTCGGCAACCGGACAGAGCTGGAACACTGAAGCTTTCTTT. This gives the protein CASSYSATGQSWNTEAFF.